This TCR beta chain is drawn from a study of T-cell memory formation after mild COVID-19. Overall study findings and caveats: Researchers could not confirm that second-wave clones peaking on day 37 targeted SARS-CoV-2. Pre-infection memory already had some responding clones, implying cross-reactive memory joined. Those CD4+ clones that contracted were mainly in CM and EM (CD8+ ones in EMRA).

Concerning this clonotype: What it recognizes is unknown.

Germline V gene lookup returns CDR1 SGHKS and CDR2 YYEKEE (reference sequence). Trimming took off 4 bases at V and 0 bases at J, with 9 bases between the two ends. This CDR3 region has 14 residues. Sample barcodes and UMIs were carried by the TCR alpha and TCR beta cDNA libraries that 5'RACE generated with constant-segment primers. TCRdb fed the 5' RACE reads into MiXCR, producing one record per CDR3 protein. The repertoire consists of about 210,000 distinct CDR3 sequences, with roughly 10% occurring once and the leading ten covering around 2.9%. This clonotype was sampled from a man between 18 and 29 years old who had mild COVID-19 (a few samples of this study predate the infection). Cell type and time point are not known. Sequencing input: PBMCs or a T cell subset sorted from them (not recorded which). The rearrangement links TRBV5-5 to TRBJ2-3, with D tentatively TRBD1 or TRBD2 (5 bases each). The CDR3 sequence is CASSGTLSTDTQYF. In nucleotides, the CDR3 is TGTGCCAGCAGCGGGACGCTTAGCACAGATACGCAGTATTTT.